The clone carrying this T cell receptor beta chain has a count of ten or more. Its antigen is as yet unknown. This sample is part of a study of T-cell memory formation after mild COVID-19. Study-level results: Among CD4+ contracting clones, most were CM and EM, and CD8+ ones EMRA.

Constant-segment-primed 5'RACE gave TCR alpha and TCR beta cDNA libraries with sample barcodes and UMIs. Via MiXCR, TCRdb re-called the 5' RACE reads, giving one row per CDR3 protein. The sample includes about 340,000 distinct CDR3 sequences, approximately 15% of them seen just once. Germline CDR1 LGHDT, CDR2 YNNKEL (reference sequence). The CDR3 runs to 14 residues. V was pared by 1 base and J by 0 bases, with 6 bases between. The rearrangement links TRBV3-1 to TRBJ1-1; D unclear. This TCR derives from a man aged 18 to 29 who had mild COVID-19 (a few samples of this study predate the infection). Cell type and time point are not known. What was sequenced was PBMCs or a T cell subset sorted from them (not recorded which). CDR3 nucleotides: TGTGCCAGCAGCCAAGGGCGACTGAACACTGAAGCTTTCTTT. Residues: CASSQGRLNTEAFF.